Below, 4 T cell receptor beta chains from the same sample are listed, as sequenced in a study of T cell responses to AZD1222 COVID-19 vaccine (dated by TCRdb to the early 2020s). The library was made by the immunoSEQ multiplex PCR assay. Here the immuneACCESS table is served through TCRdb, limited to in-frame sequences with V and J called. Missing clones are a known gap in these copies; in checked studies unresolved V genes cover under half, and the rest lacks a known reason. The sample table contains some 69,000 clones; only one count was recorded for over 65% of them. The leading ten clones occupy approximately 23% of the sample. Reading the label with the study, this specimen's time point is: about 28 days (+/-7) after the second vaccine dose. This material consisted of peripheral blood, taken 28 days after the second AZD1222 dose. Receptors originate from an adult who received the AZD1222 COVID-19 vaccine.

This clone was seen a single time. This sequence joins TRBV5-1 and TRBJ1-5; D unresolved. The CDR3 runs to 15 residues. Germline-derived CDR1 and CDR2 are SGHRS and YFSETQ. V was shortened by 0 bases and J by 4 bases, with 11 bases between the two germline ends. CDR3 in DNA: TGCGCCAGCAGCTTGGATGGTAGTTTTAATCAGCCCCAGCATTTT. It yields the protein CASSLDGSFNQPQHF.

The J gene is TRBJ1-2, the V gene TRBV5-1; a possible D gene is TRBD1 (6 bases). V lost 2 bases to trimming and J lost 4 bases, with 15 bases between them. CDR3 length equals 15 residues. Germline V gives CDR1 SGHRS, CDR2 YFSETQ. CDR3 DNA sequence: TGCGCCAGCAGCTTCGACAGGCCGCCATCCTATGGCTACACCTTC. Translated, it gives CASSFDRPPSYGYTF.

DNA of the CDR3: TGTGCCAGCAGCCCGACCGGGTCTCTTCCTAACTATGGCTACACCTTC. It translates to CASSPTGSLPNYGYTF. The chain joins TRBV11-3 to TRBJ1-2; the D is unclear. The germline V gene has CDR1 SGHNT and CDR2 YENEEA. The CDR3 contains 16 residues. Trimming removed 5 bases at V and 0 bases at J, with 16 bases between.

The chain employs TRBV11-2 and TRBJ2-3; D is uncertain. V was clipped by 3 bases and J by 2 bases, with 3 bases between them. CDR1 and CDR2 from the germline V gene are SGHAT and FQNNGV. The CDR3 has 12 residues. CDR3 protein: CASSFNTDTQYF. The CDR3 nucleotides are TGTGCCAGCAGCTTTAACACAGATACGCAGTATTTT.